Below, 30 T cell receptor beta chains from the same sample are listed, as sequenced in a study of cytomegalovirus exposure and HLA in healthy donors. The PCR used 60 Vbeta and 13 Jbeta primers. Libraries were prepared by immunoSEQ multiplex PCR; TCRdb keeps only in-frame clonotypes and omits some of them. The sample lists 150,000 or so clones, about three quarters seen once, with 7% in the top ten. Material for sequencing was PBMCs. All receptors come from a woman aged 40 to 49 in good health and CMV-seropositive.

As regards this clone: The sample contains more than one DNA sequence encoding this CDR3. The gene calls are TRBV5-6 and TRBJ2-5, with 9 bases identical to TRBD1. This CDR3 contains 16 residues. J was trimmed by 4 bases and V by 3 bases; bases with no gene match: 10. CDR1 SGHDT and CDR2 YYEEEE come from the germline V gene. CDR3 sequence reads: CASSSPGQGGLETQYF. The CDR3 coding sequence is TGTGCCAGCAGCTCCCCGGGACAGGGAGGGTTAGAGACCCAGTACTTC.

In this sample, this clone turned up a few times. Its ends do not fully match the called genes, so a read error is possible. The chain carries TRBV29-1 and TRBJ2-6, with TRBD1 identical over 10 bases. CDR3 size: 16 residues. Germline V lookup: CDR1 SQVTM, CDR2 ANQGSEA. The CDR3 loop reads CSVDDRGLTGANGLTF. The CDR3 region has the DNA TGCAGCGTCGACGACAGGGGGCTTACTGGGGCCAACGGCCTGACTTTC.

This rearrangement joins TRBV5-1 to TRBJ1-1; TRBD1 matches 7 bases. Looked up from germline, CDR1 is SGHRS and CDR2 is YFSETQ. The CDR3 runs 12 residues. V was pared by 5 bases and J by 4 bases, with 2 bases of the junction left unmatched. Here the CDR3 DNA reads TGCGCCAGCAGTCCAGGGGGCACTGAAGCTTTCTTT. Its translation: CASSPGGTEAFF.

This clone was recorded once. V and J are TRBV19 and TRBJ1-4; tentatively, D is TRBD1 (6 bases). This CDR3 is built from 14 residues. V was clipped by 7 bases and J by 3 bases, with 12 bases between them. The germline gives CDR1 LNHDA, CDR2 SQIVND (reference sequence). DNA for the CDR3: TGTGCCAGTAAGCGGGACATCTCTAATGAAAAACTGTTTTTT. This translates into CASKRDISNEKLFF.

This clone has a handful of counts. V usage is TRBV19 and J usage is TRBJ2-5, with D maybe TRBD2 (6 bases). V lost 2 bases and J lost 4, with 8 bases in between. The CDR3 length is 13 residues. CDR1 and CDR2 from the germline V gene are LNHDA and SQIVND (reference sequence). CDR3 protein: CASSITEGETQYF. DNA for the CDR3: TGTGCCAGTAGTATAACGGAGGGAGAGACCCAGTACTTC.

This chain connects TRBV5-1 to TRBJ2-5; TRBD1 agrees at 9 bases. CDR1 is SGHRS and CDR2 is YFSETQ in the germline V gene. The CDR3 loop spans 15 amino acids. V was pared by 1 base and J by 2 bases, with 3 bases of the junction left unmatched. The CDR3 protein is CASSLRQGGQETQYF. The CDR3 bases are TGCGCCAGCAGCTTGCGACAGGGGGGGCAAGAGACCCAGTACTTC.

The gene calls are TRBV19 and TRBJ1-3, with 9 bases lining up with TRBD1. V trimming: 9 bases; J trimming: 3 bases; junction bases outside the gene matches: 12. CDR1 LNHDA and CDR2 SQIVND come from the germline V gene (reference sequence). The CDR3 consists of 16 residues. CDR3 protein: CASREIQGAYGNTIYF. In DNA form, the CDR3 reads TGTGCCAGCAGAGAGATACAGGGGGCTTATGGAAACACCATATATTTT.

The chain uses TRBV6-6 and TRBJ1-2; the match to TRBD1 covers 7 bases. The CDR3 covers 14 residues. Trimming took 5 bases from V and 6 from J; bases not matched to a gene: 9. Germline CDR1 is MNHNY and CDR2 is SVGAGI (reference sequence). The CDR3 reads CASSDRGDSDGYTF. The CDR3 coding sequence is TGTGCCAGCAGTGATAGAGGGGACAGTGATGGCTACACCTTC.

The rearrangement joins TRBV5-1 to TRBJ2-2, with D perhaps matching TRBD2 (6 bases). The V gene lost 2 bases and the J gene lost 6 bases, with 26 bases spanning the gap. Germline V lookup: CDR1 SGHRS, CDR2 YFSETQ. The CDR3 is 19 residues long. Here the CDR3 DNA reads TGCGCCAGCAGCTTTATCGGGGGTGGCGCGGGATCGGGCGCCGGGGAGCTGTTTTTT. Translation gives CASSFIGGGAGSGAGELFF.

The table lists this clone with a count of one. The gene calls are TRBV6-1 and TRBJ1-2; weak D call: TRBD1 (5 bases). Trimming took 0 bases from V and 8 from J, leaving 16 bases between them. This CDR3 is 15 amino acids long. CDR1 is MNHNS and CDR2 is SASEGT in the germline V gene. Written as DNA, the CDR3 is TGTGCCAGCAGTGAAGCGCATGGGCAGGGCAGCGGCTACACCTTC. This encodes CASSEAHGQGSGYTF.

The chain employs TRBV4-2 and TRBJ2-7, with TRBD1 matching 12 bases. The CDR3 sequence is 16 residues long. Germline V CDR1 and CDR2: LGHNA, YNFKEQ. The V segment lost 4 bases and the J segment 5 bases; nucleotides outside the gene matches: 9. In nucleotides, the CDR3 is TGTGCCAGCAGCCGGCAAACCGGGACAGGGGGCCACGAGCAGTACTTC. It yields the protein CASSRQTGTGGHEQYF.

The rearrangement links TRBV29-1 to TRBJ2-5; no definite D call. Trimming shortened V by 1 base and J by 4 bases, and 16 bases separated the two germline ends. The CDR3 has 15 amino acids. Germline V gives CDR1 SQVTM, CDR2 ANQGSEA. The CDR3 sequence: CSVEGWPRRGETQYF. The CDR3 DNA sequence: TGCAGCGTTGAAGGCTGGCCCCGCCGTGGAGAGACCCAGTACTTC.

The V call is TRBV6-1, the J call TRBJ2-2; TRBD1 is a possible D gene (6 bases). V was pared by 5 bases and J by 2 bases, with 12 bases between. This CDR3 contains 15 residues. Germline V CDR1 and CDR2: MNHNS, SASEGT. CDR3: CASSPRDTNTGELFF. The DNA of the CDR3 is TGTGCCAGCAGTCCCCGGGACACAAACACCGGGGAGCTGTTTTTT.

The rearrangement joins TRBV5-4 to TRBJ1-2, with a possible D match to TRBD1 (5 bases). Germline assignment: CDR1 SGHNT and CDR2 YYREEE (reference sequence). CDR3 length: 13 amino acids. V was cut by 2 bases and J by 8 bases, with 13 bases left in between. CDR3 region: CASSFTGGRGYTF. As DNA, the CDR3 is TGTGCCAGCAGCTTTACCGGGGGTAGGGGCTACACCTTC.

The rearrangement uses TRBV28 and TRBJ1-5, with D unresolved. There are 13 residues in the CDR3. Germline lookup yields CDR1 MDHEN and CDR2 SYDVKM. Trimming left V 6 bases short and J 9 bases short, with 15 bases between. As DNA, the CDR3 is TGTGCCAGCAGCCCGTCTGTAGTTTGGCCCCAGCATTTT. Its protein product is CASSPSVVWPQHF.

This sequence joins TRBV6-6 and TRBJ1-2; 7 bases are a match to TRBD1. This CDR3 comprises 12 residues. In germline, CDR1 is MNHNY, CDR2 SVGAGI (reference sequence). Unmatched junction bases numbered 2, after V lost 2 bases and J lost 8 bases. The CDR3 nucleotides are TGTGCCAGCAGTTACGACAGGGACGGCTACACCTTC. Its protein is CASSYDRDGYTF.

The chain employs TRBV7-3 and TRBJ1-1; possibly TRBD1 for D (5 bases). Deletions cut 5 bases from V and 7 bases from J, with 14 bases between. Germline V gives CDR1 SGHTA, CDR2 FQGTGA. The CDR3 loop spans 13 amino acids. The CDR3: CASSLGPRDEAFF. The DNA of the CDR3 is TGTGCCAGCAGCCTAGGGCCCAGGGATGAAGCTTTCTTT.

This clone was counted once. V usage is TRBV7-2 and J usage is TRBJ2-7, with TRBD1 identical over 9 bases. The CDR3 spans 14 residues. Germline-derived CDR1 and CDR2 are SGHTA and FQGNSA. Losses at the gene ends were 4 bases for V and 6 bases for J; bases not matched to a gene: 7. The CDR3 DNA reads TGTGCCAGCAGCTGGAGACAGGGGGTCTCCGAGCAGTACTTC. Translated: CASSWRQGVSEQYF.

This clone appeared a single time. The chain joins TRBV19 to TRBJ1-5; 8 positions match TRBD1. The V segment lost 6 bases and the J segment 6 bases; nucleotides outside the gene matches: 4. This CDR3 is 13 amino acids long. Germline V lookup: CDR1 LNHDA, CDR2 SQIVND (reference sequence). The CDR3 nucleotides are TGTGCCAGTAGGGGGACAGGATTTCAGCCCCAGCATTTT. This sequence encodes CASRGTGFQPQHF.

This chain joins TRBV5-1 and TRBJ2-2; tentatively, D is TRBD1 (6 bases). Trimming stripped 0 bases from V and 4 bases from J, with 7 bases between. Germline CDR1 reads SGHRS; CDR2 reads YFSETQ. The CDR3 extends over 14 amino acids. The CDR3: CASSLEGGTGELFF. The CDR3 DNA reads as TGCGCCAGCAGCTTGGAAGGGGGCACCGGGGAGCTGTTTTTT.

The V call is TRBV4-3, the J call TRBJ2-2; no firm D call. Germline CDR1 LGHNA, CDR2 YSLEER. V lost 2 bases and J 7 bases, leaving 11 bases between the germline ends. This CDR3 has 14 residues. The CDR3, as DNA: TGCGCCAGCAGCCAACTCTATCGGGTCGGGGAGCTGTTTTTT. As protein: CASSQLYRVGELFF.

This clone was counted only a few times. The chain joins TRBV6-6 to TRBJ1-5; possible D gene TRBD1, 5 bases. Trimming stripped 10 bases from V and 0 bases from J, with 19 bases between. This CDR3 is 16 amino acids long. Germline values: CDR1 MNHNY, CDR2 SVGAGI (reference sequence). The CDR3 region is CAISGGVGDSNQPQHF. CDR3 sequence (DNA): TGTGCCATTTCGGGGGGGGTTGGGGATAGCAATCAGCCCCAGCATTTT.

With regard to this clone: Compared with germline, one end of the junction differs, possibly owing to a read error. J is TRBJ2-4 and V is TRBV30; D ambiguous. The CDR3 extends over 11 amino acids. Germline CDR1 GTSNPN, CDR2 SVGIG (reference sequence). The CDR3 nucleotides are TGTGCCTGGAGTGACCAGGATTTGAAGAACTTC. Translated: CAWSDQDLKNF.

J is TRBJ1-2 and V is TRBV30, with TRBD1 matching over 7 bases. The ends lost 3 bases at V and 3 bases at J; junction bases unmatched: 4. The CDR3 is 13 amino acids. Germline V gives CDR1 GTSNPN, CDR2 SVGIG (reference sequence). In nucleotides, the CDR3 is TGTGCCTGGAGCCCCAGGGGGGACTATGGCTACACCTTC. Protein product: CAWSPRGDYGYTF. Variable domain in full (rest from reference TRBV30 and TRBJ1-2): SQTIHQWPATLVQPVGSPLSLECTVEGTSNPNLYWYRQAAGRGLQLLFYSVGIGQISSEVPQNLSASRPQDRQFILSSKKLLLSDSGFYLCAWSPRGDYGYTFGSGTRLTVV.

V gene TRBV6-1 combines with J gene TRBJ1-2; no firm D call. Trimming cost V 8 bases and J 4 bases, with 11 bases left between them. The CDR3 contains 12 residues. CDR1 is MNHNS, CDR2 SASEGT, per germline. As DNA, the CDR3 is TGTGCCAGCCAATACAGCTTCTATGGCTACACCTTC. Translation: CASQYSFYGYTF.

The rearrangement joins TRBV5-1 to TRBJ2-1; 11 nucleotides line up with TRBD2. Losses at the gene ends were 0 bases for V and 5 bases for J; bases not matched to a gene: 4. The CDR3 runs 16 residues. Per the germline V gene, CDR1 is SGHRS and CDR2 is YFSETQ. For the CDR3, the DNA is TGCGCCAGCAGCTTGGGGTCTAGCGGGGGGAACAATGAGCAGTTCTTC. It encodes CASSLGSSGGNNEQFF.

CDR3 amino acids: CASSQTSGGSYNEQFF. For the CDR3, the DNA is TGTGCCAGCAGCCAGACTAGCGGGGGTTCCTACAATGAGCAGTTCTTC. The rearrangement joins TRBV7-9 to TRBJ2-1; the match to TRBD2 covers 12 bases. There are 16 residues in the CDR3. With V trimmed by 5 bases and J by 1 base, 3 bases remained unmatched. The germline V gene has CDR1 SEHNR and CDR2 FQNEAQ (reference sequence).

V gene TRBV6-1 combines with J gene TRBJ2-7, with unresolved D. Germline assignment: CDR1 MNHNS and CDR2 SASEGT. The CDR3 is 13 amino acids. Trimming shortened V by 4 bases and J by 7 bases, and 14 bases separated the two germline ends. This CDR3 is CASSADPRLEQYF. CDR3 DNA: TGTGCCAGCAGTGCCGACCCTAGGTTGGAGCAGTACTTC.

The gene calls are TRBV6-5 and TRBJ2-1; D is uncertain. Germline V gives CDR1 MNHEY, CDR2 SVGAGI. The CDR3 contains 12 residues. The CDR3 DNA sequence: TGTGCTGCGACTGGATGGCGCAATGAGCAGTTCTTC. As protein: CAATGWRNEQFF.

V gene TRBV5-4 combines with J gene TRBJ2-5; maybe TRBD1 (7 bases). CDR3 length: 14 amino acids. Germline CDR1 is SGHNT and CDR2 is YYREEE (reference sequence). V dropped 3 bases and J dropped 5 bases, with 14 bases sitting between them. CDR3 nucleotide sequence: TGTGCCAGCAGCTCGACAGGGAGGAAGGAGACCCAGTACTTC. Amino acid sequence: CASSSTGRKETQYF. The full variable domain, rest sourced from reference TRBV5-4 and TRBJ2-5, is ETGVTQSPTHLIKTRGQQVTLRCSSQSGHNTVSWYQQALGQGPQFIFQYYREEENGRGNFPPRFSGLQFPNYSSELNVNALELDDSALYLCASSSTGRKETQYFGPGTRLLVL.